The clone carrying this T cell receptor beta chain was seen just once. This CDR3 region has 14 residues. After removal of 6 bases from V and 7 bases from J, the junction contained 10 bases not matched to a gene. Germline lookup yields CDR1 LNHDA and CDR2 SQIVND (reference sequence). This sample stems from a study of blood T cell repertoires in COVID-19. Study summary: Acute-phase and convalescent COVID-19 samples originated in the United States, Italy and Spain. Sources were T cells, B-cell-depleted T cells, or PBMCs; the material itself was cDNA or gDNA.

The study recruited people aged about 18 to 95 years across roughly 25 US areas. Participants' own reports of clinical history determined their cohort assignment. The data were produced by immunoSEQ multiplex PCR, yet TCRdb's version contains in-frame clones alone and is incomplete. The data show 350,000 to 450,000 clones, approximately 90% seen once. This chain joins TRBV19 and TRBJ2-7; TRBD2 matches at 9 bases. The sequence derives from a woman aged 40 to 50 who had been exposed to COVID-19. Sequencing was performed on PBMCs or T cells enriched from blood (not recorded which). The CDR3 sequence is CASRKIAGAGEQYF. DNA of the CDR3: TGTGCCAGTAGGAAGATAGCGGGAGCGGGGGAGCAGTACTTC.